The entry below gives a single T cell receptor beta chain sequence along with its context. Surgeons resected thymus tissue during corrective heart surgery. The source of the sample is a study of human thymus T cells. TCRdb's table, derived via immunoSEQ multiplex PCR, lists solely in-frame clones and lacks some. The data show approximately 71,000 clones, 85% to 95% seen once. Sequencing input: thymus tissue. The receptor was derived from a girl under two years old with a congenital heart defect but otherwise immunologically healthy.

CDR3 amino acids: CASRPFGQGPSGANVLTF. CDR3 coding DNA: TGTGCCAGCAGACCATTCGGGCAGGGCCCCTCTGGGGCCAACGTCCTGACTTTC. The V gene is TRBV27, the J gene TRBJ2-6, with a weak D call TRBD1 (5 bases). Germline loops: CDR1 MNHEY, CDR2 SMNVEV (reference sequence). Trimming removed 6 bases from V and 0 bases from J, with 18 bases in between. The CDR3 is 18 amino acids.